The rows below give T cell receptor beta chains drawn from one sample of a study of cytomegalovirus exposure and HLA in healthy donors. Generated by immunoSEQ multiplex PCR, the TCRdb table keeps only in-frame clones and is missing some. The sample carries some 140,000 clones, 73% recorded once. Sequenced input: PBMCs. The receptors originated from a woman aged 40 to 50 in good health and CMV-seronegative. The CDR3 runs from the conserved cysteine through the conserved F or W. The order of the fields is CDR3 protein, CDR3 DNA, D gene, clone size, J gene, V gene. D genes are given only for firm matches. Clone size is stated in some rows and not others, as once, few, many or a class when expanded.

CDR3: CASSHRSSPLHF; DNA: TGTGCCAGCAGCCACAGGTCCTCACCCCTCCACTTT; D: NA; size: NA; J: TRBJ1-6; V: TRBV7-2
CDR3: CSVEDRNYGYTF; DNA: TGCAGCGTCGAGGACAGAAACTATGGCTACACCTTC; D: NA; size: once; J: TRBJ1-2; V: TRBV29-1
CDR3: CASSAPGQGVTEAFF; DNA: TGTGCCAGCAGCGCCCCCGGACAGGGGGTCACTGAAGCTTTCTTT; D: TRBD1; size: few; J: TRBJ1-1; V: TRBV7-8
CDR3: CASSGNQPQHF; DNA: TGTGCCAGCAGCGGCAATCAGCCCCAGCATTTT; D: NA; size: NA; J: TRBJ1-5; V: TRBV6-6
CDR3: CSVDLQGSFYNEQFF; DNA: TGCAGCGTTGACTTGCAGGGGAGCTTCTACAATGAGCAGTTCTTC; D: NA; size: NA; J: TRBJ2-1; V: TRBV29-1
CDR3: CASSVDGGRDIQYF; DNA: TGTGCCAGCAGCGTAGACGGCGGGCGGGACATTCAGTACTTC; D: NA; size: NA; J: TRBJ2-4; V: TRBV9
CDR3: CASKGAPHNQQFF; DNA: TGCGCCAGTAAGGGGGCCCCCCACAATCAGCAGTTCTTC; D: TRBD1; size: NA; J: TRBJ2-1; V: TRBV4-1
CDR3: CASSPGASGNTIYF; DNA: TGTGCCAGCAGCCCAGGGGCCTCTGGAAACACCATATATTTT; D: NA; size: NA; J: TRBJ1-3; V: TRBV5-6
CDR3: CASRAGGNYQPQHF; DNA: TGTGCCAGCAGGGCGGGGGGAAACTATCAGCCCCAGCATTTT; D: NA; size: few; J: TRBJ1-5; V: TRBV2
CDR3: CASSLDTGGRYGYTF; DNA: TGTGCCAGCAGCTTAGATACAGGGGGCCGATATGGCTACACCTTC; D: TRBD1; size: NA; J: TRBJ1-2; V: TRBV7-2
CDR3: CASSQGPDRGRVEKLFF; DNA: TGCGCCAGCAGCCAAGGACCTGACAGGGGGCGCGTTGAAAAACTGTTTTTT; D: TRBD1; size: NA; J: TRBJ1-4; V: TRBV4-1
CDR3: CASTGIQGAQTQYF; DNA: TGTGCCAGCACCGGGATCCAGGGGGCGCAGACCCAGTACTTC; D: TRBD1; size: NA; J: TRBJ2-5; V: TRBV5-6
CDR3: CASSLGGGSGANVLTF; DNA: TGTGCCAGCAGCTTAGGAGGGGGCTCTGGGGCCAACGTCCTGACTTTC; D: NA; size: NA; J: TRBJ2-6; V: TRBV7-8
CDR3: CASSLPPGTGGTAFF; DNA: TGCGCCAGCAGCCTACCACCTGGGACAGGGGGTACCGCTTTCTTT; D: TRBD1; size: NA; J: TRBJ1-1; V: TRBV4-1
CDR3: CASSRRGGGGTDTQYF; DNA: TGTGCCAGCAGCCGACGTGGGGGGGGTGGCACAGATACGCAGTATTTT; D: TRBD2; size: NA; J: TRBJ2-3; V: TRBV7-6
CDR3: CASSFLAGGTETQYF; DNA: TGTGCCAGCAGTTTTTTAGCGGGGGGAACAGAGACCCAGTACTTC; D: TRBD2; size: NA; J: TRBJ2-5; V: TRBV14
CDR3: CASSSPGGRKTQYF; DNA: TGTGCCAGCAGCTCCCCGGGCGGGAGGAAGACCCAGTACTTC; D: TRBD2; size: NA; J: TRBJ2-5; V: TRBV7-2